This T cell receptor (beta chain) was captured by sequencing in a study of shared clonotypes between healthy human individuals. Germline V gene data show CDR1 as LNHDA and CDR2 as SQIVND (reference sequence). This CDR3 is built from 14 residues. Trimming stripped 3 bases from V and 2 bases from J, with 8 bases between. Measured with immunoSEQ multiplex PCR; TCRdb has only the in-frame clones, and not every one. The data show 400,000 to 500,000 clones, about 82% seen once. This chain joins TRBV19 and TRBJ2-1; D unclear. This receptor was obtained from a woman aged 40 to 55 in good health. Some clones in this sample may be carry-over from other donors' samples. The sample taken for sequencing was PBMCs. The CDR3 sequence is CASSIRDTYNEQFF. CDR3 bases: TGTGCCAGTAGTATCCGCGACACCTACAATGAGCAGTTCTTC. Full variable domain (missing parts from reference TRBV19 and TRBJ2-1): DGGITQSPKYLFRKEGQNVTLSCEQNLNHDAMYWYRQDPGQGLRLIYYSQIVNDFQKGDIAEGYSVSREKKESFPLTVTSAQKNPTAFYLCASSIRDTYNEQFFGPGTRLTVL.